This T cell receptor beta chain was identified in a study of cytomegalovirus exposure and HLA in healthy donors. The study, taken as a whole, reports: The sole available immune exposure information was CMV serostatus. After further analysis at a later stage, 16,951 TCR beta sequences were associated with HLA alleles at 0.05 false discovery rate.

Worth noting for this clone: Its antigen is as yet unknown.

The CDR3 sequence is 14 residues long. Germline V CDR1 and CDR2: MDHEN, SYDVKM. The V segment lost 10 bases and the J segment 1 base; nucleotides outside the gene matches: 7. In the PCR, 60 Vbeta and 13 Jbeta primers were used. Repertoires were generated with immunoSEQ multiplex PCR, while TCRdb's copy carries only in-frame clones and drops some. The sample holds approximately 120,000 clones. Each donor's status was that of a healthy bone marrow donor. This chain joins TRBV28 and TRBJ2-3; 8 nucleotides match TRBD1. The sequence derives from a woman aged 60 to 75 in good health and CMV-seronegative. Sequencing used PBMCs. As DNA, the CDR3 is TGTGCCACCGGGGACAGGTTACGCACAGATACGCAGTATTTT. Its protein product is CATGDRLRTDTQYF.